The present TCR beta chain was sequenced within a study of cytomegalovirus exposure and HLA in healthy donors. Germline V gene lookup returns CDR1 MNHEY and CDR2 SVGAGI. V shed 2 bases and J shed 7 bases, with 14 bases lying between them. The CDR3 spans 14 residues. Vbeta (60) and Jbeta (13) primers were used in the PCR. Clones were read by immunoSEQ multiplex PCR, and TCRdb kept only the in-frame ones, dropping some. Found here are more than 95,000 clones, roughly three quarters of them singletons; the top ten hold approximately 3%. In its sample, this clone was seen a few times. The sequence was collected from a young man in good health and CMV-seronegative. V gene TRBV6-5 combines with J gene TRBJ1-2; D is undetermined. The sample comprised PBMCs. This CDR3 reads CASSYTSSSSGYTF. The DNA of the CDR3 is TGTGCCAGCAGTTACACTTCGTCCTCCTCTGGCTACACCTTC.